This T cell receptor (beta chain) emerged from a study of T cell responses to AZD1222 COVID-19 vaccine. Study-level points and caveats: A mostly white British donor set with more females was recruited, and clonal diversity was possibly underestimated. Regions 160-218 and 743-854 dominated among vaccine-associated CD4 TCRs spanning spike. As reported, nearly half of all spike-specific TCRs target variant regions that are unmutated.

CDR3 length: 12 amino acids. In germline, CDR1 is KGHDR, CDR2 SFDVKD. Here immunoSEQ multiplex PCR was the method, and the copy in TCRdb shows in-frame clones only, minus some. The sample consists of 140,000 to 150,000 clones, around 90% of them appearing once. In the case of this clone: The antigen is undetermined. A junction end diverges from the germline sequence, so it may reflect a read error.

The chain joins TRBV24-1 to TRBJ2-5; D gene uncertain. The sample was peripheral blood, taken on day 0 of AZD1222 vaccination. The receptor was derived from an adult in good health. DNA for the CDR3: TGTGCCACCAGTGATTATTCGGGCCAAGAGGACTTC. This codes for CATSDYSGQEDF.